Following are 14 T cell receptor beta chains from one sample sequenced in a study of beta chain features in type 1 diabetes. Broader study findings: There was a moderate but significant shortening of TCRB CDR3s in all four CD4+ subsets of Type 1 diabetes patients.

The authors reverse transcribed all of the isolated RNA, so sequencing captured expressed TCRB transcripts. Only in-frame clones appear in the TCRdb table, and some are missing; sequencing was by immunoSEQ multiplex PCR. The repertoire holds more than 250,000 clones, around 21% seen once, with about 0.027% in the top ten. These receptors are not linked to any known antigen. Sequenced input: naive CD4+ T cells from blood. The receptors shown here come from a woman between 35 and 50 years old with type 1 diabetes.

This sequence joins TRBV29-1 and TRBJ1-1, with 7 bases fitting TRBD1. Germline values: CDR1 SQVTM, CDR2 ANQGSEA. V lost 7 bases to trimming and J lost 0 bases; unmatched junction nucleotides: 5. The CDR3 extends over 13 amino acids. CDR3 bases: TGCAGCGGTCACAGGGGAATGAACACTGAAGCTTTCTTT. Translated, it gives CSGHRGMNTEAFF.

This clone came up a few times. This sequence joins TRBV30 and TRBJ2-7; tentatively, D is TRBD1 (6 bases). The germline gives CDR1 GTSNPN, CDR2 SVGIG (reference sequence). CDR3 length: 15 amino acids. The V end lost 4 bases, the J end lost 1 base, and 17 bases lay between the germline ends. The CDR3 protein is CAWKRATGSSYEQYF. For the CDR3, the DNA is TGTGCCTGGAAACGGGCAACAGGGTCTTCCTACGAGCAGTACTTC. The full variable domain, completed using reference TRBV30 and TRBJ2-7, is SQTIHQWPATLVQPVGSPLSLECTVEGTSNPNLYWYRQAAGRGLQLLFYSVGIGQISSEVPQNLSASRPQDRQFILSSKKLLLSDSGFYLCAWKRATGSSYEQYFGPGTRLTVT.

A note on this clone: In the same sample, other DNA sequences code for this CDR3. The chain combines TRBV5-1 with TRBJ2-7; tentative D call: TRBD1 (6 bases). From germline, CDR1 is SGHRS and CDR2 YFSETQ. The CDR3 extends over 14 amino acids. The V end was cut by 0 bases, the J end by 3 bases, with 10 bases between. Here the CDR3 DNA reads TGCGCCAGCAGCTTGGGGCAGGGGAACTACGAGCAGTACTTC. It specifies CASSLGQGNYEQYF.

The chain's CDR3 is CASSPASGPEKLFF. CDR3 DNA sequence: TGTGCCAGCTCACCAGCAAGTGGGCCCGAAAAACTGTTTTTT. The chain carries TRBV18 and TRBJ1-4; D gene unclear. V was cut by 2 bases and J by 8 bases, with 12 bases left in between. Germline V CDR1 and CDR2: KGHSH, LQKENI. The CDR3 is 14 residues long.

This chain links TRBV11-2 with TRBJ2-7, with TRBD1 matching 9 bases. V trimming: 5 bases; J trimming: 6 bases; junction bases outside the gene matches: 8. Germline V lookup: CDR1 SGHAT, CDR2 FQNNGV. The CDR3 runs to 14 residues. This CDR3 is CASSRMGQGSEQYF. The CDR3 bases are TGTGCCAGCAGCCGAATGGGACAGGGATCCGAGCAGTACTTC.

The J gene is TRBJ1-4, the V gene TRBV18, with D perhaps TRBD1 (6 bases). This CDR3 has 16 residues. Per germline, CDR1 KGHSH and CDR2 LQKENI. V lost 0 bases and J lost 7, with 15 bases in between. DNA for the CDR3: TGTGCCAGCTCACCACCGCAAGGGACAATCGGTGAAAAACTGTTTTTT. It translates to CASSPPQGTIGEKLFF.

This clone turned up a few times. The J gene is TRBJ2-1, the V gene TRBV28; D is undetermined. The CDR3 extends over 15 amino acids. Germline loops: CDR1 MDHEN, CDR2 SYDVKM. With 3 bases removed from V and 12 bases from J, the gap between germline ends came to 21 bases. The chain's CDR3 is CASSFQLGLLVGQFF. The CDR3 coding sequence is TGTGCCAGCAGTTTTCAACTGGGCCTCCTCGTCGGGCAGTTCTTC.

As DNA, the CDR3 is TGCGCCAGCTGTCTGGGCGGGACTTACAATGAGCAGTTCTTC. This sequence encodes CASCLGGTYNEQFF. The chain links TRBV5-1 to TRBJ2-1; tentative D call: TRBD2 (6 bases). The germline CDR1 and CDR2 sequences are SGHRS and YFSETQ. The CDR3 spans 14 residues. V gave up 7 bases and J gave up 4 bases, with 15 bases separating them.

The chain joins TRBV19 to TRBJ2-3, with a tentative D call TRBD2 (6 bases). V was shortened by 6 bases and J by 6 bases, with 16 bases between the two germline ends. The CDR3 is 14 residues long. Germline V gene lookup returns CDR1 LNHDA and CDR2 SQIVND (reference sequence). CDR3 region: CASRFAGLLDTQYF. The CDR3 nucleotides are TGTGCCAGTAGGTTTGCGGGGCTCCTCGATACGCAGTATTTT.

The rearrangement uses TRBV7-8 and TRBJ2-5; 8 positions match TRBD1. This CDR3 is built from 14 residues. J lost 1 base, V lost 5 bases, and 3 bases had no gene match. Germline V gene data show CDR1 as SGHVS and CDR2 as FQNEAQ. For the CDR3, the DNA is TGTGCCAGCAGCCCGGGACAGGCCCAAGAGACCCAGTACTTC. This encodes CASSPGQAQETQYF.

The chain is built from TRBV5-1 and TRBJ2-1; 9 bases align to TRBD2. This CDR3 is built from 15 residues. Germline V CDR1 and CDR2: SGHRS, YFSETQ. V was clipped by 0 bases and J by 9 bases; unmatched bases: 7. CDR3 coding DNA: TGCGCCAGCAGCTTGGTAGCGGGAGCGCGGGGTGAGCAGTTCTTC. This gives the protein CASSLVAGARGEQFF.

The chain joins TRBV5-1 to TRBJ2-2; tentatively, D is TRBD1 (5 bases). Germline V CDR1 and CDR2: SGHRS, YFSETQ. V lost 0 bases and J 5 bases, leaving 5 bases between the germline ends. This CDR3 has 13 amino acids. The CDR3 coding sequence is TGCGCCAGCAGCTTGGGACAGACCGGGGAGCTGTTTTTT. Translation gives CASSLGQTGELFF. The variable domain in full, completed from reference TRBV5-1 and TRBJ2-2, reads KAGVTQTPRYLIKTRGQQVTLSCSPISGHRSVSWYQQTPGQGLQFLFEYFSETQRNKGNFPGRFSGRQFSNSRSEMNVSTLELGDSALYLCASSLGQTGELFFGEGSRLTVL.

The CDR3 nucleotides are TGTGCCAGCACACAGGGACCATGGAGCGAGCAGTACTTC. As protein: CASTQGPWSEQYF. This rearrangement joins TRBV25-1 to TRBJ2-7; D may be TRBD1 (6 bases). The CDR3 has 13 residues. Germline V lookup: CDR1 MGHDK, CDR2 SYGVNS. Trimming pared 7 bases from V and 6 bases from J, leaving 16 bases between.

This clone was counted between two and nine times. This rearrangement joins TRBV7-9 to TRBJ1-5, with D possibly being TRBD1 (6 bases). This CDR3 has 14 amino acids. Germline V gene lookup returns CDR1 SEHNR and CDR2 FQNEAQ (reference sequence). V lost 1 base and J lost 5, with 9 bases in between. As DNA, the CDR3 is TGTGCCAGCAGCTTAGGGACAGCGGATCAGCCCCAGCATTTT. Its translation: CASSLGTADQPQHF.